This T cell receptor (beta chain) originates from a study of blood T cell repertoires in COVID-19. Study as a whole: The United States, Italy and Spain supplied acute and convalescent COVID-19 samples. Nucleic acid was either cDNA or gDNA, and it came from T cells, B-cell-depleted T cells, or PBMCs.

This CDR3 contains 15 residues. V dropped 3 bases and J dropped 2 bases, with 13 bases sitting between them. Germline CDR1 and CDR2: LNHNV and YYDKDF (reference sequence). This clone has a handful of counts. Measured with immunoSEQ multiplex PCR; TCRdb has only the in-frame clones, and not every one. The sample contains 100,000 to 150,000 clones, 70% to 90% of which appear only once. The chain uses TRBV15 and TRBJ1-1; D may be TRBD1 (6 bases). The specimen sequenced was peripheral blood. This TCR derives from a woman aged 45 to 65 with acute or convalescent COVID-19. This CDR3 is CATSRERTVNTEAFF. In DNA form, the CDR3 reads TGTGCCACCAGCAGGGAAAGGACAGTAAACACTGAAGCTTTCTTT.